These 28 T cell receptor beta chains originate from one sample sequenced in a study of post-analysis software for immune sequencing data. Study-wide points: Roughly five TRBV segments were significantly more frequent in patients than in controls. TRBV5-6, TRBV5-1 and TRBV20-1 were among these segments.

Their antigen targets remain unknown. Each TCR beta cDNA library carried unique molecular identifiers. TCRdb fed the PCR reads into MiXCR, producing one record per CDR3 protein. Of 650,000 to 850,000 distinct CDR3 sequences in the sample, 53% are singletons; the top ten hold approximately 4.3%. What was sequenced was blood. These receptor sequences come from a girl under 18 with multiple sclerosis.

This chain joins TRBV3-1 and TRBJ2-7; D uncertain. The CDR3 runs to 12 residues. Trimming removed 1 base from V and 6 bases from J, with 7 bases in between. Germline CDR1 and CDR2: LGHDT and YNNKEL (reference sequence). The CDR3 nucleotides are TGTGCCAGCAGCCAAGTCCCCGCCGAGCAGTACTTC. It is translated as CASSQVPAEQYF.

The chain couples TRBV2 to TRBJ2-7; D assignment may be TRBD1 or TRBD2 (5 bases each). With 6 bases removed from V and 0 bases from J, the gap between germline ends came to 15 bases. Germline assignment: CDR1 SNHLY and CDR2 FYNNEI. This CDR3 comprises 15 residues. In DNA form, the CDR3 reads TGTGCCAGCAGCCAAGATGGGGGATTCTCCTACGAGCAGTACTTC. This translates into CASSQDGGFSYEQYF.

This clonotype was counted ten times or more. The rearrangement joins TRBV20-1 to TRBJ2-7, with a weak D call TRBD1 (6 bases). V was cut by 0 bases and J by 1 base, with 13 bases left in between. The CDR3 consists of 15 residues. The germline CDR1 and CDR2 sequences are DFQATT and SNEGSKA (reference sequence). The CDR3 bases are TGCAGTGCTAGAGATCAGCAGGGGCTGTCCTACGAGCAGTACTTC. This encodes CSARDQQGLSYEQYF.

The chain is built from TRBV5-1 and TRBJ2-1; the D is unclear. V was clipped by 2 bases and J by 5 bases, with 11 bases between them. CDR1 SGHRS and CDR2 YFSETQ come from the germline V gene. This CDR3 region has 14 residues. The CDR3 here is CASSFTTENNEQFF. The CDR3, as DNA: TGCGCCAGCAGCTTTACGACGGAAAACAATGAGCAGTTCTTC.

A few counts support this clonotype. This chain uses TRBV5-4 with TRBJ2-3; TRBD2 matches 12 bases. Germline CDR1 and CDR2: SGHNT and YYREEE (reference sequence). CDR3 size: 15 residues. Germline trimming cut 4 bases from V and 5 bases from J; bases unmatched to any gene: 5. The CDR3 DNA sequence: TGTGCCAGCAGCGCGACTAGCGGGAGAGTAGATACGCAGTATTTT. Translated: CASSATSGRVDTQYF.

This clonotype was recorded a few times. The CDR3 here is CASGAGGHYEQYF. The CDR3 DNA reads TGCGCCAGCGGGGCGGGAGGCCATTACGAGCAGTACTTC. V usage is TRBV5-1 and J usage is TRBJ2-7, with 8 bases identical to TRBD2. Germline CDR1 and CDR2: SGHRS and YFSETQ. The CDR3 is made up of 13 amino acids. Trimming at V came to 7 bases and at J to 4 bases, leaving 7 bases not matched to a gene.

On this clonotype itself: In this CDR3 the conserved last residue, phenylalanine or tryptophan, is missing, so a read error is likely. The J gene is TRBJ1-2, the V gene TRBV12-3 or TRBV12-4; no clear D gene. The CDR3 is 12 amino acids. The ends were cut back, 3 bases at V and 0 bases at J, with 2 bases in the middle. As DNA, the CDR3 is TGTGCCAGCAGTTTGTCTAACTATGGCTACACCTGC. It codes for CASSLSNYGYTC.

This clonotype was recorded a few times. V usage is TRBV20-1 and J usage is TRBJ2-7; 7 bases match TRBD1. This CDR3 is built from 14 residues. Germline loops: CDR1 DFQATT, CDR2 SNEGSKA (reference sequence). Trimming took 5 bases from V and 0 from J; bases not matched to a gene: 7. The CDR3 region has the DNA TGCAGTGCTGAGGGTTGGACAGGCTCCTACGAGCAGTACTTC. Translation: CSAEGWTGSYEQYF.

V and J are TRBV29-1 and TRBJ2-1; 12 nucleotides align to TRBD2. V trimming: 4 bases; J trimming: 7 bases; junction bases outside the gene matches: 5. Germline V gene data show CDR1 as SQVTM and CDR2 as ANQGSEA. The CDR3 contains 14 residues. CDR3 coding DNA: TGCAGCGTTGGACTAGCGGGAGTGTCAAATGAGCAGTTCTTC. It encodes CSVGLAGVSNEQFF.

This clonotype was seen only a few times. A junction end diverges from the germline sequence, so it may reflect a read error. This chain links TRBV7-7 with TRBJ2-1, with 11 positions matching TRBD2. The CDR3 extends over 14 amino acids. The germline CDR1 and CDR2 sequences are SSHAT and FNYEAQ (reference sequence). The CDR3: CASSLAGGPSEQFF. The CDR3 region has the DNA TGTGCTAGCAGCTTAGCGGGAGGGCCGAGTGAGCAGTTCTTC.

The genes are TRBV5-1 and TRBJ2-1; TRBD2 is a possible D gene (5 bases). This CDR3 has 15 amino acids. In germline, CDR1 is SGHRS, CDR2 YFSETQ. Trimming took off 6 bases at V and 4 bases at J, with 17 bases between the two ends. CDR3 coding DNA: TGCGCCAGCACAGCGGACTTATTGACTTACAATGAGCAGTTCTTC. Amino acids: CASTADLLTYNEQFF.

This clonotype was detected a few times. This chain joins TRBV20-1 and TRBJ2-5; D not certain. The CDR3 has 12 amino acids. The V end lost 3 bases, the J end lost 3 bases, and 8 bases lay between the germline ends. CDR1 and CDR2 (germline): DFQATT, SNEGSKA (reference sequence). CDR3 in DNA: TGCAGTGCTAGCCCCCCGGAAGAGACCCAGTACTTC. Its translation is CSASPPEETQYF.

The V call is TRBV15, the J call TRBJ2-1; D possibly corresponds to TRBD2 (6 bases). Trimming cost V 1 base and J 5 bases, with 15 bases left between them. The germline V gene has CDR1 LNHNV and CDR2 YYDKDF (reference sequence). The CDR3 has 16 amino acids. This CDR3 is CATSRGGERKNNEQFF. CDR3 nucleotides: TGTGCCACCAGCAGAGGCGGGGAGCGTAAAAACAATGAGCAGTTCTTC.

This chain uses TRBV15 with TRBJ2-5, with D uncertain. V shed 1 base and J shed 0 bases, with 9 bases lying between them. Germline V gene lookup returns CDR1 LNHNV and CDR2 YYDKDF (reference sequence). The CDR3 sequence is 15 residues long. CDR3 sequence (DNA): TGTGCCACCAGCAGAGGGGGAAGAAACCAAGAGACCCAGTACTTC. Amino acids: CATSRGGRNQETQYF.

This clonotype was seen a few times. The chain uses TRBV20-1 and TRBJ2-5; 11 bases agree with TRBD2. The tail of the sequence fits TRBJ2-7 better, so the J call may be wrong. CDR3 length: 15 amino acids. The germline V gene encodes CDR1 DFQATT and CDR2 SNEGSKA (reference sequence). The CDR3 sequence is CSARAPGLADDEQYF. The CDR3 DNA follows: TGCAGTGCTAGAGCCCCGGGACTAGCGGATGACGAGCAGTACTTC.

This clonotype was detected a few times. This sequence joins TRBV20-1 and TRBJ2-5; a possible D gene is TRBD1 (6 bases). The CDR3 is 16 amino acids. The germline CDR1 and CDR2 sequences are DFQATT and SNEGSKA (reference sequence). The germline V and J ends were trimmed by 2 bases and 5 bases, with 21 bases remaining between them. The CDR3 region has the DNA TGCAGTGCTAGAATCAATCGGCAGGGGCTCTGGGAGACCCAGTACTTC. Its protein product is CSARINRQGLWETQYF.

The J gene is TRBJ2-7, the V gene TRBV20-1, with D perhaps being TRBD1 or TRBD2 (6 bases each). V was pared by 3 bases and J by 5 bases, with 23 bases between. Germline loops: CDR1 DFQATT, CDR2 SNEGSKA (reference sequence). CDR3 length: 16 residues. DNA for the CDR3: TGCAGTGCTAGCAGCGCCCAAGGGGGGCGGGCCAACGAGCAGTACTTC. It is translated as CSASSAQGGRANEQYF.

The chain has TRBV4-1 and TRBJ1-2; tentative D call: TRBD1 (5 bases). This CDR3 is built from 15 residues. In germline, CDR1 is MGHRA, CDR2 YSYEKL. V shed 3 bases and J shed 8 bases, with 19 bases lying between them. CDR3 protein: CASSHPLRGPEGYTF. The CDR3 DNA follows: TGCGCCAGCAGCCACCCTTTGCGGGGCCCGGAAGGCTACACCTTC.

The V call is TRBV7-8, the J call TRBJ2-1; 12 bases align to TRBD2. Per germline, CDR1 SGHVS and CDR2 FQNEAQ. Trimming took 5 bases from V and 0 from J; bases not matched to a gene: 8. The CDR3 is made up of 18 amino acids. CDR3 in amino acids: CASSRSGLAGSSYNEQFF. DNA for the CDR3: TGTGCCAGCAGCCGATCGGGACTAGCGGGTAGCTCCTACAATGAGCAGTTCTTC.

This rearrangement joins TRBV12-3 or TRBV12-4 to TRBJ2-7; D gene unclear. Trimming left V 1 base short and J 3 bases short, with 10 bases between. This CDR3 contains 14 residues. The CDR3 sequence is CASSLGLDGYEQYF. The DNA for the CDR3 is TGTGCCAGCAGTTTAGGCCTAGATGGCTACGAGCAGTACTTC.

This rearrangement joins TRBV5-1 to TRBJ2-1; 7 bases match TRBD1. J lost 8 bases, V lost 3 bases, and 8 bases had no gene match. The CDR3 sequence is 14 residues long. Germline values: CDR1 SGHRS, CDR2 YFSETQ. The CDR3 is CASSSSTGFDEQFF. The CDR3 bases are TGCGCCAGCAGCTCGTCGACAGGGTTCGATGAGCAGTTCTTC.

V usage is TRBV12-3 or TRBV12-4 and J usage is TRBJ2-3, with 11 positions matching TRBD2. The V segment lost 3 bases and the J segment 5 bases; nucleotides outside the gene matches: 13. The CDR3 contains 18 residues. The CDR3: CASSFPARLAGRGDTQYF. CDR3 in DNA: TGTGCCAGCAGTTTCCCTGCCCGACTAGCGGGGAGGGGAGATACGCAGTATTTT.

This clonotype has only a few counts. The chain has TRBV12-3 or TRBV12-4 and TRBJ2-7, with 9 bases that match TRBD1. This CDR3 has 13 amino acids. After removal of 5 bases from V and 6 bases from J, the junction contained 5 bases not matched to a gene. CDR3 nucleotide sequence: TGTGCCAGCAGTAGCAGACAGGGGGGCGAGCAGTACTTC. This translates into CASSSRQGGEQYF.

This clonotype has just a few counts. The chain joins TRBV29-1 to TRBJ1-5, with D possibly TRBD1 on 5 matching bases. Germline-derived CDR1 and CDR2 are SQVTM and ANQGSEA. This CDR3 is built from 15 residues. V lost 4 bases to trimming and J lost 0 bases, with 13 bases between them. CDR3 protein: CSVGVGGNSNQPQHF. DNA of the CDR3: TGCAGCGTTGGGGTTGGGGGGAATAGCAATCAGCCCCAGCATTTT.

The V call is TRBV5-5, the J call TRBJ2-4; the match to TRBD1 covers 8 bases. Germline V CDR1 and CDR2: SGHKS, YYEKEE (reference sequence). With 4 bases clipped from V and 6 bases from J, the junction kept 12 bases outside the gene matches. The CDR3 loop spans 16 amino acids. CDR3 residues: CASSLDPDRERNIQYF. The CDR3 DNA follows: TGTGCCAGCAGCCTCGACCCGGACAGGGAGCGAAACATTCAGTACTTC.

The CDR3, as DNA: TGTGCCAGCAGCCAAGATCGTACAGGGAGAAGCTATGGCTACACCTTC. Translation gives CASSQDRTGRSYGYTF. The chain carries TRBV4-2 and TRBJ1-2; TRBD1 is a possible D gene (6 bases). The length of the CDR3 is 16 residues. Germline V CDR1 and CDR2: LGHNA, YNFKEQ. Trimming cost V 0 bases and J 4 bases, with 15 bases left between them.

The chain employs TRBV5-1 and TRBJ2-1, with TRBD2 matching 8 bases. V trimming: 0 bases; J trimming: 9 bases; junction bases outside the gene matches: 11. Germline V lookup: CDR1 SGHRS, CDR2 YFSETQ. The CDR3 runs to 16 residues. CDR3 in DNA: TGCGCCAGCAGCTTGGCCGGGGGGACTAGTTCGGGTGAGCAGTTCTTC. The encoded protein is CASSLAGGTSSGEQFF. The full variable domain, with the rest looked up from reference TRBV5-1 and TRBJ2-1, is KAGVTQTPRYLIKTRGQQVTLSCSPISGHRSVSWYQQTPGQGLQFLFEYFSETQRNKGNFPGRFSGRQFSNSRSEMNVSTLELGDSALYLCASSLAGGTSSGEQFFGPGTRLTVL.

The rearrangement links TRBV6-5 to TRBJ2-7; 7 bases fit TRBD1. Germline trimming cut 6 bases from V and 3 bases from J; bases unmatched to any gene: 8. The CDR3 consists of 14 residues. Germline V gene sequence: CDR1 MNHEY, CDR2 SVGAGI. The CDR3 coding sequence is TGTGCCAGCAGACAACCGGGACAGAGCTACGAGCAGTACTTC. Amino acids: CASRQPGQSYEQYF.